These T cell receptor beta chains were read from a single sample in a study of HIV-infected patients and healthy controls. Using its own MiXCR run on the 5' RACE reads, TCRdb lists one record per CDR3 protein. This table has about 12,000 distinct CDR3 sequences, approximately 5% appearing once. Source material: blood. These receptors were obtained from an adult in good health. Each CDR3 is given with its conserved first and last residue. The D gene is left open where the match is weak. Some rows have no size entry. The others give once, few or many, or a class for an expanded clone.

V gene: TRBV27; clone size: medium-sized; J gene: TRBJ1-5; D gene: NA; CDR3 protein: CASRQGSSNQPQHF; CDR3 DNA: TGTGCCAGCAGACAGGGTTCTAGCAATCAGCCCCAGCATTTT
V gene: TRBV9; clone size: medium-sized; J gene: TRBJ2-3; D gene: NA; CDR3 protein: CASSVEYGSITDTQYF; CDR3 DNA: TGTGCCAGCAGCGTAGAATACGGATCGATCACAGATACGCAGTATTTT
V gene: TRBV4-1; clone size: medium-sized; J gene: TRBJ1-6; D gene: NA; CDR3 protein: CASSQDGVRTLHF; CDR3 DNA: TGCGCCAGCAGCCAAGATGGGGTTCGGACCCTCCACTTT
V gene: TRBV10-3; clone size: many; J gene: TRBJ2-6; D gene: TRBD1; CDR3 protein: CAIKYAGGTGANVLTF; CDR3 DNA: TGTGCCATCAAGTATGCAGGGGGCACTGGGGCCAACGTCCTGACTTTC
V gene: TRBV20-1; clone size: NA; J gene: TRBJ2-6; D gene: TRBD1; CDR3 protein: CSAIYRGLMGANVLTF; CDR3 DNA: TGCAGTGCTATTTACAGGGGGCTAATGGGGGCCAACGTCCTGACTTTC
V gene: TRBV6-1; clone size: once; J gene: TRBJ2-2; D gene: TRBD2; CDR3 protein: CASSDQTSGGARELFF; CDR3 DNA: TGTGCCAGCAGTGACCAGACTAGCGGGGGGGCAAGGGAGCTGTTTTTT
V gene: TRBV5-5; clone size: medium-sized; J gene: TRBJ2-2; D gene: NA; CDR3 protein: CASSLEYTGELFF; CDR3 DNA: TGTGCCAGCAGCTTGGAGTACACCGGGGAGCTGTTTTTT
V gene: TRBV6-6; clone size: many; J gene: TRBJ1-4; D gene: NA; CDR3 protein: CASRTGAKGEKLFF; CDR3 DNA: TGTGCCAGCAGAACTGGGGCTAAAGGGGAAAAACTGTTTTTT
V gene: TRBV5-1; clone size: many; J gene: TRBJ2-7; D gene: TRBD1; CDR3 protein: CASSTGTGRNEQYF; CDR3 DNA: TGCGCCAGCAGCACCGGGACAGGGCGGAACGAGCAGTACTTC
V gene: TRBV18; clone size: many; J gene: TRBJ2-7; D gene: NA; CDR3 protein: CASSPGDYEQYF; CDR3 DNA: TGTGCCAGCTCACCGGGGGACTACGAGCAGTACTTC
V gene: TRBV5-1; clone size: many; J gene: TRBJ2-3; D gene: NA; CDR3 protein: CASSWTPTDQYF; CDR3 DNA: TGCGCCAGCAGCTGGACTCCGACGGATCAGTATTTT
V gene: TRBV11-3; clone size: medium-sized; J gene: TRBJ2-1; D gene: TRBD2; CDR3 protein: CASSSPGTSGVDNEQFF; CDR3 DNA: TGTGCCAGCAGCTCTCCAGGGACTAGCGGCGTGGACAATGAGCAGTTCTTC
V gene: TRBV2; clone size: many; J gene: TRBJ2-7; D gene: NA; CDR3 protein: CASSDRGSGEQYF; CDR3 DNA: TGTGCCAGCAGTGATCGGGGTTCGGGCGAGCAGTACTTC
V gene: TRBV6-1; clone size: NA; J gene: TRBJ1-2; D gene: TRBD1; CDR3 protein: CASRGGTGDVNYGYTF; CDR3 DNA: TGTGCCAGCAGGGGCGGGACAGGGGACGTGAACTATGGCTACACCTTC
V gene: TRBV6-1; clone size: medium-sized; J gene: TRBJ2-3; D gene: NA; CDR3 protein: CASNQGGRGDTQYF; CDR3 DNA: TGTGCCAGCAACCAGGGGGGCAGGGGCGATACGCAGTATTTT
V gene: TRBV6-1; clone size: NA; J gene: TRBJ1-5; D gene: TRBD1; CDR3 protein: CASSTTGGEQPQHF; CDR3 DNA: TGTGCCAGCAGTACAACAGGGGGGGAACAGCCCCAGCATTTT